Given below is one T cell receptor (beta chain) in context. TCRdb keeps only in-frame clones here, not all; method: immunoSEQ multiplex PCR. The sample includes 25,000 to 35,000 clones, roughly three quarters of them seen just once. This sample is drawn from a study of PD-1 blockade in classical Hodgkin lymphoma. After autologous stem cell transplantation all patients relapsed, and prior brentuximab vedotin exposure differed between cohorts. The source of this sequence is a human donor with classical Hodgkin lymphoma. The sample in question was peripheral blood mononuclear cells (PBMCs), obtained before the second cycle of nivolumab.

The CDR3 DNA reads TGTGCCAGCATTCAGTGGGGAACTAGCAATCAGCCCCAGCATTTT. Protein: CASIQWGTSNQPQHF. The chain joins TRBV28 to TRBJ1-5; the D is unclear. V shed 7 bases and J shed 0 bases, with 13 bases lying between them. This CDR3 has 15 amino acids. From germline, CDR1 is MDHEN and CDR2 SYDVKM.